These 3 T cell receptor beta chains were all obtained from the same sample, sequenced in a study of T cell changes during pregnancy in multiple sclerosis. Using immunoSEQ multiplex PCR, the repertoire was profiled, and TCRdb retains in-frame clones only, with some absent. The data hold under 60,000 clones, with around 92% observed a single time. Sequencing used CD4+ T cells from peripheral blood mononuclear cells, obtained after pregnancy. The receptors here all came from a female donor with multiple sclerosis, enrolled in a pregnancy study.

V usage is TRBV18 and J usage is TRBJ2-3, with D perhaps matching TRBD1 (6 bases). Trimming cost V 3 bases and J 2 bases, with 12 bases left between them. The length of the CDR3 is 15 residues. Germline V gives CDR1 KGHSH, CDR2 LQKENI. CDR3 sequence reads: CASSPPGEPTDTQYF. Written as DNA, the CDR3 is TGTGCCAGCTCACCGCCAGGGGAACCCACAGATACGCAGTATTTT.

The chain combines TRBV11-3 with TRBJ2-7, with 7 nucleotides matching TRBD1. Germline trimming cut 2 bases from V and 5 bases from J; bases unmatched to any gene: 6. Per germline, CDR1 SGHNT and CDR2 YENEEA. The CDR3 sequence is 14 residues long. The CDR3 here is CASSLSEGGHEQYF. CDR3 nucleotides: TGTGCCAGCAGCTTATCAGAAGGGGGCCACGAGCAGTACTTC.

The chain couples TRBV6-1 to TRBJ1-5; D possibly corresponds to TRBD1 (5 bases). This CDR3 has 15 amino acids. Germline V gene data show CDR1 as MNHNS and CDR2 as SASEGT. Deletions cut 3 bases from V and 3 bases from J, with 12 bases between. DNA for the CDR3: TGTGCCAGCAGTGAGCGGGGGGACTTCAATCAGCCCCAGCATTTT. Its translation is CASSERGDFNQPQHF.